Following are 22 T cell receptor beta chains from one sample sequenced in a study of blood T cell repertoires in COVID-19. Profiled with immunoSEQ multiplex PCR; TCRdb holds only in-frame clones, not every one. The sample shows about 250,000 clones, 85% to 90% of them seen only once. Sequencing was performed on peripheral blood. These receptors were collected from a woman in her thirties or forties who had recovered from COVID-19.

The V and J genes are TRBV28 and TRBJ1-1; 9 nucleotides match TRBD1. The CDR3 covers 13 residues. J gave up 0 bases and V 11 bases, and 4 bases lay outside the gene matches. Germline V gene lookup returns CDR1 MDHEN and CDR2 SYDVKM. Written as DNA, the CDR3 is TGTGCCGGACAGGGGAGGATGAACACTGAAGCTTTCTTT. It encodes CAGQGRMNTEAFF.

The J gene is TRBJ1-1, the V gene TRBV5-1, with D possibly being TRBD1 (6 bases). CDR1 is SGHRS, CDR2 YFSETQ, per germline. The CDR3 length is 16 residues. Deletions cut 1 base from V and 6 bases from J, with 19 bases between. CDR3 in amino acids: CASSLLTGQPGPEAFF. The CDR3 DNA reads TGCGCCAGCAGCTTGTTGACAGGTCAGCCGGGTCCTGAAGCTTTCTTT.

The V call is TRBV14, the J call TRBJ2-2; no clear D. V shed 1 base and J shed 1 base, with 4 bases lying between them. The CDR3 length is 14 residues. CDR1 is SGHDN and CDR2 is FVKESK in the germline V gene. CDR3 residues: CASSQARNTGELFF. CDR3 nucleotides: TGTGCCAGCAGCCAAGCCAGGAACACCGGGGAGCTGTTTTTT. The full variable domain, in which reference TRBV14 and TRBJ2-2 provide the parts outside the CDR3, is EAGVTQFPSHSVIEKGQTVTLRCDPISGHDNLYWYRRVMGKEIKFLLHFVKESKQDESGMPNNRFLAERTGGTYSTLKVQPAELEDSGVYFCASSQARNTGELFFGEGSRLTVL.

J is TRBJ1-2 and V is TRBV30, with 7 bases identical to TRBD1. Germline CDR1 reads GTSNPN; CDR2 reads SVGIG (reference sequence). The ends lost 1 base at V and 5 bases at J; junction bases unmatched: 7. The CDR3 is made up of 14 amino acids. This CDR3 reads CAWSATGAGYGYTF. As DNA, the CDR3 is TGTGCCTGGAGTGCTACAGGGGCCGGATATGGCTACACCTTC.

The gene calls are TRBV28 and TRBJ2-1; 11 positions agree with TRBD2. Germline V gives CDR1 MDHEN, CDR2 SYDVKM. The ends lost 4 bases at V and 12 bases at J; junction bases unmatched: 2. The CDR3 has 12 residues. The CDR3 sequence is CASSSTSGGQFF. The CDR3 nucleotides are TGTGCCAGCAGTTCCACTAGCGGGGGGCAGTTCTTC. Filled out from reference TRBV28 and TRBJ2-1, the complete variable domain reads DVKVTQSSRYLVKRTGEKVFLECVQDMDHENMFWYRQDPGLGLRLIYFSYDVKMKEKGDIPEGYSVSREKKERFSLILESASTNQTSMYLCASSSTSGGQFFGPGTRLTVL.

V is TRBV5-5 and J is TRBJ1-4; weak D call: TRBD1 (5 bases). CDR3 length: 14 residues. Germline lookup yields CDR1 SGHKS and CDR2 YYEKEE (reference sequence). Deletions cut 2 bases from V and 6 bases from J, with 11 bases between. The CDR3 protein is CASSFGTVDEKLFF. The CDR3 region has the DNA TGTGCCAGCAGCTTCGGGACTGTAGATGAAAAACTGTTTTTT.

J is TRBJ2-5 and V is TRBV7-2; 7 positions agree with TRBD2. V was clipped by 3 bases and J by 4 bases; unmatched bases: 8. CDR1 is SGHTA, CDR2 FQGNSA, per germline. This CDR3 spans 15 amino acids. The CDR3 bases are TGTGCCAGCAGCTTTATTGCGGGAGTAGGAGAGACCCAGTACTTC. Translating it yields CASSFIAGVGETQYF. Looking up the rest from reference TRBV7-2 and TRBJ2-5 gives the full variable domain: GAGVSQSPSNKVTEKGKDVELRCDPISGHTALYWYRQSLGQGLEFLIYFQGNSAPDKSGLPSDRFSAERTGGSVSTLTIQRTQQEDSAVYLCASSFIAGVGETQYFGPGTRLLVL.

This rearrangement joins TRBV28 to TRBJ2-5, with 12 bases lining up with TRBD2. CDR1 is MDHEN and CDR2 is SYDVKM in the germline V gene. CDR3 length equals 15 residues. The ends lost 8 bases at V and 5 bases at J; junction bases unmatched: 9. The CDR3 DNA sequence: TGTGCCAGCGCGCCGACTAGCGGGAGCGGCGAGACCCAGTACTTC. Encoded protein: CASAPTSGSGETQYF.

DNA of the CDR3: TGCGCCAGCAGCTACATCCCCGGGGACTCCTACGAGCAGTACTTC. Translation gives CASSYIPGDSYEQYF. The chain carries TRBV5-1 and TRBJ2-7; D is perhaps TRBD2 (5 bases). The germline gives CDR1 SGHRS, CDR2 YFSETQ. CDR3 length: 15 amino acids. V lost 3 bases to trimming and J lost 0 bases, with 13 bases between them.

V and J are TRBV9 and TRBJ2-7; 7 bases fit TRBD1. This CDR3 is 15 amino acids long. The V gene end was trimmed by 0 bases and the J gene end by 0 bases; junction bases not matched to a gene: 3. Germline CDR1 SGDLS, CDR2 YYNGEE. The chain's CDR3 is CASSVGTGFSYEQYF. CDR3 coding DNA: TGTGCCAGCAGCGTAGGGACAGGATTCTCCTACGAGCAGTACTTC.

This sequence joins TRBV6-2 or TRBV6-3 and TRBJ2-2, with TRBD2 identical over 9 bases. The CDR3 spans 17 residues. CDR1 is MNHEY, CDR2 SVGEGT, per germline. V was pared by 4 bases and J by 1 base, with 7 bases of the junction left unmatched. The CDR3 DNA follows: TGTGCCAGCAGTTCCCCCGGACTAGCGTGGAACACCGGGGAGCTGTTTTTT. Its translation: CASSSPGLAWNTGELFF.

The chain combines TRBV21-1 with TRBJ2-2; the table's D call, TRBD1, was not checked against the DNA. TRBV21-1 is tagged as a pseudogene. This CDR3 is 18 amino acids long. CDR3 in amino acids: CASSKDANREVDTGELFF. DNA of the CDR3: TGTGCCAGCAGCAAAGACGCTAACAGGGAAGTTGACACCGGGGAGCTGTTTTTT.

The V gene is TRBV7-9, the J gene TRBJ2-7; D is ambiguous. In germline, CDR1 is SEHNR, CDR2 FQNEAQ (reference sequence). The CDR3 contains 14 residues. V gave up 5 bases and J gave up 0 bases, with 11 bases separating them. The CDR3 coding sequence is TGTGCCAGCAGCGCCGATGCCTACTCCTACGAGCAGTACTTC. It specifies CASSADAYSYEQYF.

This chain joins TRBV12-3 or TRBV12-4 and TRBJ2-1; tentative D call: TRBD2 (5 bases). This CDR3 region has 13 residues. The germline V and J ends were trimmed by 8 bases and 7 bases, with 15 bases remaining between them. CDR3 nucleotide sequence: TGTGCCAGCGAAGGGCAGGAGGTTAATGAGCAGTTCTTC. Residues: CASEGQEVNEQFF.

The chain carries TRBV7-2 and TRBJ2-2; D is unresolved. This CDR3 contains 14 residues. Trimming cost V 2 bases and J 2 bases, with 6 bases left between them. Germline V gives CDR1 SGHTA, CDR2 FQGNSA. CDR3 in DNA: TGTGCCAGCAGCTTACAGATAAACACCGGGGAGCTGTTTTTT. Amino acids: CASSLQINTGELFF.

CDR3 in DNA: TGCGCCAGCAGCCGCGCAATGAACACTGAAGCTTTCTTT. Residues: CASSRAMNTEAFF. This chain joins TRBV4-3 and TRBJ1-1; D is uncertain. Per the germline V gene, CDR1 is LGHNA and CDR2 is YSLEER. Trimming took off 4 bases at V and 0 bases at J, with 6 bases between the two ends. This CDR3 spans 13 amino acids.

CDR3 sequence reads: CSASGAEGPGDTQYF. CDR3 nucleotides: TGCAGTGCTAGTGGAGCGGAAGGGCCCGGGGATACGCAGTATTTT. The J gene is TRBJ2-3, the V gene TRBV20-1, with a weak D call TRBD2 (5 bases). V was shortened by 3 bases and J by 6 bases, with 19 bases between the two germline ends. The CDR3 extends over 15 amino acids. Germline CDR1 DFQATT, CDR2 SNEGSKA (reference sequence).

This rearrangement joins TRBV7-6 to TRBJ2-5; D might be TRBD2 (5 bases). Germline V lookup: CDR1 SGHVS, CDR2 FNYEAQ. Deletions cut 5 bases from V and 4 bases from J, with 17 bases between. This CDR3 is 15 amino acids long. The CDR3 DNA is TGTGCCAGCAGCCCCGACCCCGGCCGGGGAGAGACCCAGTACTTC. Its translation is CASSPDPGRGETQYF.

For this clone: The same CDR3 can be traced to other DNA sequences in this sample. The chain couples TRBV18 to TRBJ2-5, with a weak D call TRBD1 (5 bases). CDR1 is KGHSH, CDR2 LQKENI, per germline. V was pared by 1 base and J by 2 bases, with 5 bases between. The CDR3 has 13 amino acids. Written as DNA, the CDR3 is TGTGCCAGCTCACCACGACAGCAAGAGACCCAGTACTTC. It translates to CASSPRQQETQYF.

The CDR3 loop is CASSRPEGDQYF. For the CDR3, the DNA is TGTGCCAGCAGCCGCCCAGAGGGAGACCAGTACTTC. V gene TRBV3-1 (or the pseudogene TRBV3-2) combines with J gene TRBJ2-5; TRBD2 is a possible D gene (5 bases). This CDR3 has 12 residues. Trimming took 4 bases from V and 10 from J, leaving 13 bases between them. CDR1 and CDR2 (germline): LGHDT, YNNKEL (reference sequence).

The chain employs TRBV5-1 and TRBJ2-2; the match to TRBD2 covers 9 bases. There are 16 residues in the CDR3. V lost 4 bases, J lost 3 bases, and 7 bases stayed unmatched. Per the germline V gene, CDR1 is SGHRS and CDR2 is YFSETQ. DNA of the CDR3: TGCGCCAGCAGCCAGCGGGAGGTGGCGGACACCGGGGAGCTGTTTTTT. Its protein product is CASSQREVADTGELFF.

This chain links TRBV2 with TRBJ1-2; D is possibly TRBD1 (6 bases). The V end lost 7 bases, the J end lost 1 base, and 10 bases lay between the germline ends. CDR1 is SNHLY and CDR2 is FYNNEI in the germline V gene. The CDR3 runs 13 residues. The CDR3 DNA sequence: TGTGCCAGCACTGGGACAAGTAACTATGGCTACACCTTC. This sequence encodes CASTGTSNYGYTF.